This T cell receptor beta chain comes out of a study of regulatory T cells in long-lasting Graves disease. Construction of the TCR beta libraries employed iRepertoire HTBI primers in conjunction with Arm-PCR of CDR3 regions. TCRdb re-called the multiplex PCR reads through MiXCR, storing one row per CDR3 protein. The sample yields roughly 260,000 distinct CDR3 sequences, 15% to 20% seen once. This clonotype has just a few counts. Regarding time point: newly diagnosed GD, antithyroid drugs for less than 3 months. The TCR library used RNA extracted from PBMCs. It was by American Thyroid Association guidelines that Graves' disease was diagnosed. J lost 2 bases, V lost 1 base, and 10 bases had no gene match. CDR3 length: 17 amino acids. Germline V lookup: CDR1 KGHSH, CDR2 LQKENI. The sample also formed part of further work on T cells in Graves' hyperthyroidism and ophthalmopathy. That paper adds: A set of HTBI primers served as the primers for a first-round RT-PCR of the TCR CDR3.

This receptor was taken from a woman aged 25 to 39 with Graves disease. The chain is built from TRBV18 and TRBJ2-7; the match to TRBD1 covers 8 bases. The starting material was peripheral blood mononuclear cells (PBMCs), obtained at new diagnosis, from a patient treated with antithyroid drugs. The CDR3 DNA sequence: TGTGCCAGCTCACCACGCGCCAGGGGGCCTTTAGCCTACGAGCAGTACTTC. Amino acid sequence: CASSPRARGPLAYEQYF.